This T cell receptor beta chain was identified during a study of identical twins. Study-wide points: Insertion counts were lower in abundant cord blood beta clonotypes, a trend that memory repertoires did not show. Compared with models, monozygotic twins showed more out-of-frame TCR alpha sharing. Cross-sectional statistical analysis, not tracking of the same donors, underpinned the conclusions.

This clonotype was seen repeatedly, ten times or more. Antigen unknown. Carrying unique molecular identifiers, the cDNA also gained a universal primer site through template switching. Each CDR3 protein is one row after TCRdb ran MiXCR on the 5' RACE reads. The data hold roughly 350,000 distinct CDR3 sequences, with approximately 13% observed a single time. CDR1 SGHKS and CDR2 YYEKEE come from the germline V gene (reference sequence). V was pared by 4 bases and J by 3 bases, with 8 bases between. This CDR3 has 12 residues. These data also formed part of another study, on yellow fever vaccine responses in identical twins.

Sample: CD8+ T cells sorted from blood. The TCR sequence derives from a woman younger than 35 in good health. The chain links TRBV5-5 to TRBJ2-7, with D unclear. The CDR3 bases are TGTGCCAGCAGCGATACAAGCTACGAGCAGTACGTC. It codes for CASSDTSYEQYV.